In this sample, the clone carrying this T cell receptor beta chain turned up many times. Attachment of unique molecular identifiers to individual cDNA molecules was performed in the library. TCRdb fed the RACE reads into MiXCR, producing one record per CDR3 protein. The sample shows approximately 87,000 distinct CDR3 sequences, approximately 10% of them seen only once. As to time point: patch test 2, 6 weeks after DPC sensitization. Treatment defined: therapeutic diphenylcyclopropenone sensitization with weekly scalp DPC. At patch-test visits, sampling came before the patch test. Alopecia patients deemed DPC-suitable, aged 18 to 70, excluding pregnancy. Sequencing started from total RNA isolated from unfractionated whole blood. This specimen belongs to a study of human T cells and chemical hapten exposure. The clonotype originates from a woman between 35 and 50 years old with alopecia areata. Some clones in this sample may be carry-over from other donors' samples. The starting material was whole blood, obtained in connection with sensitization to the hapten diphenylcyclopropenone (DPC).

The CDR3 nucleotides are TGTGCCAGCTCCCGGGCGCGGGACCACCGGAACGAGCAGTACTTC. It encodes CASSRARDHRNEQYF. The chain combines TRBV27 with TRBJ2-7; D might be TRBD2 (6 bases). The germline V gene has CDR1 MNHEY and CDR2 SMNVEV (reference sequence). The CDR3 has 15 residues. The V end was cut by 8 bases, the J end by 5 bases, with 22 bases between.